The clone carrying this TCR beta chain has more than one count but fewer than ten. Its antigen is unknown. Primed by a sample-barcoded 5' primer and a J-beta primer mix, a second PCR proceeded for about 7 to 12 cycles. Template switching added a 12-random-nucleotide identifier to every cDNA molecule. TCRdb redid the calling of the 5' RACE reads with MiXCR, one entry per CDR3 protein. The table has some 560,000 distinct CDR3 sequences, 27% seen once. The CDR3 covers 18 residues. CDR1 is SGDLS and CDR2 is YYNGEE in the germline V gene. V lost 2 bases and J lost 3; bases outside the gene matches: 9. The data were taken from a study of blood T cells in healthy people across ages. Study-wide findings and caveats: Diversity was estimated from one million T cells, and these estimates were considered underestimates.

The data also belong to a second study, concerning T cells of mothers and their children. According to that study: The study sampled three healthy Caucasian mothers and their six children. cDNA was made from all extracted RNA, roughly 1.4 ug per 15 ul.

Sequences were obtained from blood. This TCR derives from a boy between 2 and 10 years old in good health. The chain recombines TRBV9 with TRBJ2-1; 12 bases are a match to TRBD2. The chain's CDR3 is CASSVFLAGGGGYNEQFF. CDR3 nucleotide sequence: TGTGCCAGCAGCGTCTTCCTAGCGGGAGGGGGGGGCTACAATGAGCAGTTCTTC.